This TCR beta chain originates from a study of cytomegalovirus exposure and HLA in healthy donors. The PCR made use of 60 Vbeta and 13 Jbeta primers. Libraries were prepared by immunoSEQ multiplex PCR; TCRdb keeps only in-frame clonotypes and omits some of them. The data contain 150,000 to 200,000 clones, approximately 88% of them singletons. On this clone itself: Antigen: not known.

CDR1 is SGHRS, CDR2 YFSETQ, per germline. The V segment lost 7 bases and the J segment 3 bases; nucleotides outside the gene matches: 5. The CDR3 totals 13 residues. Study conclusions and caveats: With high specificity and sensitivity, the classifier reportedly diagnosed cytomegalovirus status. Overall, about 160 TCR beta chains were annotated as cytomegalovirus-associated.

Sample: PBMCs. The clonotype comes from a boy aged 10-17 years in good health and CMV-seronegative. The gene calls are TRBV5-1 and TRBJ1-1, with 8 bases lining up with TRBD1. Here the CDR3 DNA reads TGCGCCAGCGCACAGGGGGTGTACACTGAAGCTTTCTTT. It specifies CASAQGVYTEAFF.